Given below is one T cell receptor (beta chain) in context. From germline, CDR1 is SGHRS and CDR2 YFSETQ. V lost 0 bases and J 3 bases, leaving 14 bases between the germline ends. This CDR3 comprises 16 residues. A CD45RA-negative memory subset and a CD45RA+ naive subset were separated from the CD4+ cells. This record belongs to a study of shared clonotypes between healthy human individuals. Profiling relied on immunoSEQ multiplex PCR, and the TCRdb table lists in-frame clones only, not all of them. The sample includes 2.3 million or so clones, over 85% of them seen just once. The sample was naive CD4+ T cells from PBMCs. Subset of the sample: CD45RA+ positively selected. This sequence originates from a young man in good health. Some clones in this sample may be carry-over from other donors' samples. V and J are TRBV5-1 and TRBJ2-3; weak D call: TRBD1 (5 bases). The CDR3 loop reads CASSLGPGRETDTQYF. The DNA of the CDR3 is TGCGCCAGCAGCTTGGGCCCTGGCAGGGAAACAGATACGCAGTATTTT.